These 15 T cell receptor beta chains were sequenced from one sample in a study of tumor-infiltrating lymphocytes in primary liver carcinoma. The approximately 20-31 mg bulk tissue piece was not sorted before simultaneous RNA and DNA extraction. A primer matching the constant region was used to make TCR beta cDNA from approximately 0.45 ug of total RNA. Construction of TCR beta libraries relied on three successive nested multiplex PCR rounds employing slightly modified ARM-PCR. TRBV1-TRBV30 forward primers paired with a C-beta reverse primer drove the first two PCR rounds, 10 cycles each. Each CDR3 protein is one row after TCRdb ran MiXCR on the multiplex PCR reads. Among around 54,000 distinct CDR3 sequences, 70% to 80% were seen once, and the ten largest hold less than 30%. Sequenced input: liver tumor tissue from sampling region 2. Subset denoted: tumor region T2, inferior pole. The receptors stem from a man in his forties with primary liver carcinoma and hepatitis B virus infection.

For this clonotype: The junction shows a germline mismatch at one end, possibly a read error. The chain links TRBV12-5 to TRBJ1-2; TRBD1 aligns across 9 bases. Germline assignment: CDR1 LGHNT and CDR2 FRNRAP. The CDR3 spans 16 residues. CDR3 bases: TGTGCTAGTGGTTTGGTCTTAGGACAGGGGCTCTATGGCCACAGCTTC. This encodes CASGLVLGQGLYGHSF.

As concerns this clonotype: Its ends do not fully match the called genes, so a read error is possible. The J gene is TRBJ2-2, the V gene TRBV9; D perhaps matches TRBD1 (5 bases). There are 16 residues in the CDR3. The germline V gene has CDR1 SGDLS and CDR2 YYNGEE. The CDR3 nucleotides read TGCGCCAGCAGCTCCCCCGCAGGGCCTAACACCGGGGAGCTGTTTTTT. As protein: CASSSPAGPNTGELFF.

Regarding this clonotype: A much larger clone is a single base away; this may be a read error. V usage is TRBV28 and J usage is TRBJ2-7, with TRBD2 as a possible D gene (5 bases). Per the germline V gene, CDR1 is MDHEN and CDR2 is SYDVKM. Trimming removed 4 bases from V and 4 bases from J, with 17 bases in between. CDR3 length: 15 amino acids. CDR3 DNA: TGTGCCAGCAGTTCCGCTAGGGAGTCCTTATACGAGCAGTACTTC. Translated: CASSSARESLYEQYF.

This clonotype showed up many times. Here the CDR3 DNA reads TGCGCCAGCAGCCAAGCATCAAACTCCTACGAGCAGTACTTC. Protein: CASSQASNSYEQYF. The chain uses TRBV4-1 and TRBJ2-7, with D hard to call. This CDR3 comprises 14 residues. CDR1 and CDR2 (germline): MGHRA, YSYEKL. V was clipped by 1 base and J by 0 bases, with 7 bases between them.

The chain carries TRBV6-6 and TRBJ2-5; D unclear. CDR3 length equals 12 residues. Germline V lookup: CDR1 MNHNY, CDR2 SVGAGI (reference sequence). V was pared by 9 bases and J by 0 bases, with 8 bases between. CDR3 DNA sequence: TGTGCCAGTAATCTGAACCAAGAGACCCAGTACTTC. The encoded protein is CASNLNQETQYF.

The V call is TRBV11-2, the J call TRBJ2-1; D unclear. The CDR3 length is 14 residues. Germline CDR1 SGHAT, CDR2 FQNNGV. V was trimmed by 4 bases and J by 7 bases, leaving 14 bases between them. The CDR3 loop is CASSSADPGNEQFF. In DNA, the CDR3 is TGTGCCAGCAGCTCTGCGGACCCTGGGAATGAGCAGTTCTTC.

To note about this clonotype: A read error may be the cause here, since a much bigger clone is one base away. The chain carries TRBV30 and TRBJ2-5, with 7 positions matching TRBD1. CDR3 length equals 15 residues. Germline loops: CDR1 GTSNPN, CDR2 SVGIG (reference sequence). CDR3 sequence: CAWSDWTGAQDTQYF. In DNA, the CDR3 is TGTGCCTGGAGTGACTGGACAGGCGCGCAAGATACCCAGTACTTC.

The V call is TRBV11-2, the J call TRBJ2-7, with D perhaps assigned TRBD1 or TRBD2 (6 bases each). Germline CDR1 is SGHAT and CDR2 is FQNNGV. V was cut by 10 bases and J by 2 bases, with 21 bases left in between. The CDR3 is 15 amino acids. CDR3 bases: TGTGCCAACAGGTTAGGCAGGGGACTTACCTACGAGCAGTACTTC. Protein product: CANRLGRGLTYEQYF.

The chain joins TRBV5-4 to TRBJ2-5; no firm D call. Germline V CDR1 and CDR2: SGHNT, YYREEE (reference sequence). The germline V and J ends were trimmed by 10 bases and 5 bases, with 18 bases remaining between them. This CDR3 spans 13 amino acids. DNA of the CDR3: TGTGCCGGCATGGATAGGCCCGAGGAGACCCAGTACTTC. This gives the protein CAGMDRPEETQYF.

The V and J genes are TRBV29-1 and TRBJ2-7; maybe TRBD2 (5 bases). The CDR3 is 11 amino acids. V was trimmed by 7 bases and J by 5 bases, leaving 12 bases between them. CDR1 SQVTM and CDR2 ANQGSEA come from the germline V gene. The CDR3 DNA follows: TGCAGCGCTGAGGGAGCCAACGAGCAGTACTTC. Amino acid sequence: CSAEGANEQYF.

This clonotype was counted at least ten times. The rearrangement links TRBV14 to TRBJ2-1; no definite D call. This CDR3 contains 12 residues. Germline V gene data show CDR1 as SGHDN and CDR2 as FVKESK. Trimming removed 4 bases at V and 3 bases at J, with 4 bases between. CDR3 coding DNA: TGTGCCAGCAGCCGGAACTACAATGAGCAGTTCTTC. This codes for CASSRNYNEQFF.

A note on this clonotype: A much larger clone is a single base away; this may be a read error. V is TRBV7-9 and J is TRBJ1-1; TRBD1 matches at 7 bases. The CDR3 has 12 amino acids. V trimming: 1 base; J trimming: 9 bases; junction bases outside the gene matches: 2. Germline CDR1 SEHNR, CDR2 FQNEAQ (reference sequence). The CDR3 region is CASSLVTGKAFF. Written as DNA, the CDR3 is TGTGCCAGCAGCTTAGTGACAGGGAAAGCTTTCTTT.

Worth noting for this clonotype: One end of the junction is discordant with germline, which a read error may explain. V and J are TRBV4-2 and TRBJ2-7; 7 nucleotides agree with TRBD1. Germline V gene lookup returns CDR1 LGHNA and CDR2 YNFKEQ. The CDR3 runs to 16 residues. CDR3 region: CVSSQENRGGDYDQYF. CDR3 in DNA: TGTGTTAGCAGCCAAGAAAACAGGGGCGGTGACTACGACCAGTACTTC.

This clonotype was counted at least ten times. One junction end does not reproduce the germline sequence, and a read error may be involved. V usage is TRBV12-3 or TRBV12-4 and J usage is TRBJ2-6; D perhaps matches TRBD1 (5 bases). This CDR3 spans 16 amino acids. Here the CDR3 DNA reads TGTGCCAGCAGTCCAGACAGTTTCTCTGGGGCCAACGTCCCGACTTTC. It translates to CASSPDSFSGANVPTF.

A note on this clonotype: This CDR3 fails to terminate in the conserved phenylalanine or tryptophan, so it likely reflects a read error. CDR3 region: CVSSPLSVSATDTQYL. The CDR3 region has the DNA TGTGTCAGCAGTCCCCTAAGCGTGAGCGCTACAGATACGCAGTATCTT. The chain links TRBV12-3 or TRBV12-4 to TRBJ2-3; D gene uncertain. There are 16 residues in the CDR3.